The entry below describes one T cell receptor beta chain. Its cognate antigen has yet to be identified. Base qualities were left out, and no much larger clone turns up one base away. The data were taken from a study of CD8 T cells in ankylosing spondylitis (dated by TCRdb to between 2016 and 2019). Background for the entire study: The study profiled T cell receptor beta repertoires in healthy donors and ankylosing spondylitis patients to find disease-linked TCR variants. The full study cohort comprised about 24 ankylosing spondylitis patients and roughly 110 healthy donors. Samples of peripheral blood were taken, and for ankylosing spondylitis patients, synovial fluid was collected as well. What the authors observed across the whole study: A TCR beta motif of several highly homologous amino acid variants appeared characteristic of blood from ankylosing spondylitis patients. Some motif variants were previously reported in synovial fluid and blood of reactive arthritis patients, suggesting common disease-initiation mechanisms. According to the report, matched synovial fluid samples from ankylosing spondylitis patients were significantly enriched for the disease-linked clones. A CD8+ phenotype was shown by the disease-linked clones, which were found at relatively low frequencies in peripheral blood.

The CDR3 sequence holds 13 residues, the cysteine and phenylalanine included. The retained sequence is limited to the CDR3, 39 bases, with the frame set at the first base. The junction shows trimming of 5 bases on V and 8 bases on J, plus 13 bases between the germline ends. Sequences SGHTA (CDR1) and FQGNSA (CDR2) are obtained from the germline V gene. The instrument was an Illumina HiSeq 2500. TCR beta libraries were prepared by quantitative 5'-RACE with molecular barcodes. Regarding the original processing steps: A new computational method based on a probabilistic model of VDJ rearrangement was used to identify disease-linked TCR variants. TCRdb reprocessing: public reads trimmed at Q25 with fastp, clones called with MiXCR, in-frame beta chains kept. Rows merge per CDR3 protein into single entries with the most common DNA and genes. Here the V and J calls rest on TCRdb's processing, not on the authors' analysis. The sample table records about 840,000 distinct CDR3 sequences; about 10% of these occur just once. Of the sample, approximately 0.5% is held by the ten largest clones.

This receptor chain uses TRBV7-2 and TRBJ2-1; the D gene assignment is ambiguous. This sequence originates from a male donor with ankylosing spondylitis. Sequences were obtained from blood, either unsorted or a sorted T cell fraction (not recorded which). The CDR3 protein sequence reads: CASSKVVADEQFF. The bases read TGTGCCAGCAGCAAAGTTGTTGCGGATGAGCAGTTCTTC.